This T cell receptor (beta chain) was found in a study of T cell changes during pregnancy in multiple sclerosis. Sequencing used immunoSEQ multiplex PCR; TCRdb keeps in-frame clones, though not all of them. The sample contains tens of thousands of clones, almost 95% of which appear only once. V was pared by 3 bases and J by 3 bases, with 5 bases of the junction left unmatched. CDR3 length equals 15 residues. Germline CDR1 and CDR2: GTSNPN and SVGIG (reference sequence). The source is a female donor with multiple sclerosis, enrolled in a pregnancy study. The input for sequencing was peripheral blood, taken in the first trimester of pregnancy. This rearrangement joins TRBV30 to TRBJ2-2; TRBD1 matches at 9 bases. CDR3 residues: CAWSARDRDTGELFF. CDR3 sequence (DNA): TGTGCCTGGAGCGCTAGGGACAGGGACACCGGGGAGCTGTTTTTT. Full variable domain (outside the CDR3, taken from reference TRBV30 and TRBJ2-2): SQTIHQWPATLVQPVGSPLSLECTVEGTSNPNLYWYRQAAGRGLQLLFYSVGIGQISSEVPQNLSASRPQDRQFILSSKKLLLSDSGFYLCAWSARDRDTGELFFGEGSRLTVL.